This TCR beta chain appears in the sequencing data of a study of CD8 T cells in Susac syndrome (dated by TCRdb to between 2019 and 2020). For the wider study: Among the sequenced Susac syndrome patients, over five had clinically active disease and fewer than ten were in clinical remission. The study used repertoire sequencing to test whether antigen drove CD8+ T cell activation and differentiation in Susac syndrome. The clonality of the CD8+ T cell repertoire was compared across 11 to 12 healthy donors, about 14 Susac syndrome patients and 15 multiple sclerosis patients. At blood withdrawal, Susac syndrome patients were therapy-naive, treated with corticosteroids (with IVIg additionally given to some), or treated with IVIg alone.

Points the paper makes about the study in general: CD8+ repertoires in Susac syndrome showed clonal expansion, which was highest in CD8+ TEMRA cells and was greater in clinically active patients than in remitting patients. Roughly 15 and five Susac-specific public clones were found in the total CD8+ and CD8+ TEMRA repertoires, respectively. The TCR sequencing and HLA analysis was acknowledged to have included a relatively small number of individuals.

RNA was extracted with the RNeasy kit and roughly 0.45 to 1 ug was reverse transcribed using random hexamers. TCR beta CDR3 regions were amplified with the immunoSEQ multiplex PCR assay covering 54 Vbeta and 13 Jbeta segments. PCR amplification bias was corrected using a synthetic template baseline for primer optimization and computational correction. The study's own analysis went as follows. Reads were assigned to V, D and J genes according to IMGT and analyzed in immunoSEQ Analyzer, with only productive sequences retained. Clonality was computed as one minus Shannon entropy normalized by log2 of the number of productive unique sequences. Public and private clones were assessed among the 100 most prevalent clones of each patient and control. Susac-specific clones were defined as absent from healthy and MS cohorts, around 980 published viral clones and other ImmuneACCESS disease sequences. Clones were called with MiXCR by TCRdb after fastp trimmed the public reads at Q25, and only in-frame beta chains were retained. Every entry covers one CDR3 protein and lists the most common genes and DNA from its rows. The authors' filters were not applied to this entry. The sample table shows roughly 86,000 distinct CDR3 sequences, and about 96% are seen once. The ten largest make up 0.55% to 0.8% of the sample.

Comment on this clonotype: There is no known antigen for this receptor. No base quality information exists; no much larger clone differs at one position.

The CDR3 sequence holds 15 residues, the cysteine and phenylalanine included. The read is trimmed to its CDR3 DNA, 45 bases read in frame from base 1. Trimming costs V 1 base and J 2 bases, and their ends lie 11 bases apart. Via the germline V gene, CDR1 is LGHNA and CDR2 YSLEER. Peripheral blood CD8+ and CD4+ T cells from healthy donors, Susac syndrome patients and multiple sclerosis patients were profiled using high-throughput TCR beta sequencing. Susac syndrome patients met recently defined diagnostic criteria for definite or probable disease. Bulk CD8+ and CD4+ T cells were purified magnetically by negative isolation, whereas CD8+ TEMRA cells were enriched by FACS. Blood was drawn into EDTA tubes, processed within 24 hours, and PBMCs were isolated by density gradient centrifugation. PBMCs intended for TCR sequencing were cryopreserved in liquid nitrogen and were subsequently thawed in a 37 degrees C water bath. Purity of sorted or isolated CD4+, CD8+ and CD8+ TEMRA cells was at least 90%.

This receptor was identified in a human donor with Susac syndrome. The V and J genes are TRBV4-3 and TRBJ1-2, with no confident D gene call. The source material was CD8+ T cells from PBMCs. In nucleotides, the sequence is TGCGCCAGCAGCCAAGTAAGAAATCCCAACTATGGCTACACCTTC. Translated, this is CASSQVRNPNYGYTF.